The 2 T cell receptor beta chains reported below all come from one sample, sequenced in a study of blood T cell repertoires in COVID-19. Clones were sequenced by immunoSEQ multiplex PCR, and TCRdb holds only the in-frame ones, with some missing. This table holds a few hundred thousand clones, roughly 80% found once. Sequencing was carried out using PBMCs or T cells enriched from blood (not recorded which). These receptors were obtained from a middle-aged man who had been exposed to COVID-19.

The rearrangement uses TRBV6-5 and TRBJ1-1; D might be TRBD1 (6 bases). The CDR3 runs 12 residues. V was pared by 8 bases and J by 1 base, with 8 bases between. CDR1 and CDR2 (germline): MNHEY, SVGAGI. In DNA form, the CDR3 reads TGTGCCAGCGGACAGAGGAACACTGAAGCTTTCTTT. The encoded protein is CASGQRNTEAFF.

The chain employs TRBV2 and TRBJ2-7, with 7 positions matching TRBD2. The CDR3 is 14 residues long. From germline, CDR1 is SNHLY and CDR2 FYNNEI. Germline trimming cut 8 bases from V and 7 bases from J; bases unmatched to any gene: 14. The CDR3 coding sequence is TGTGCCAGCCGAGTCGGACTAGTCTCGGGAGAGCAGTACTTC. Residues: CASRVGLVSGEQYF.